Below, 21 T cell receptor beta chains from the same sample are listed, as sequenced in a study of cytomegalovirus exposure and HLA in healthy donors. PCR amplification relied on 60 Vbeta primers (plus 13 Jbeta primers). Sequencing was performed with immunoSEQ multiplex PCR; in TCRdb, only in-frame clones are kept and a portion is missing. This sample contains approximately 70,000 clones. Input material: PBMCs. These receptors were collected from a woman in her thirties in good health and CMV-seronegative.

The chain recombines TRBV15 with TRBJ1-5, with 7 nucleotides matching TRBD1. CDR3 length equals 13 residues. The V gene's germline CDR1 is LNHNV and CDR2 YYDKDF (reference sequence). V lost 5 bases, J lost 4 bases, and 2 bases stayed unmatched. This CDR3 reads CATSPRGNQPQHF. The CDR3 nucleotides read TGTGCCACCAGCCCCAGGGGGAATCAGCCCCAGCATTTT.

V gene TRBV19 combines with J gene TRBJ1-2, with 9 bases matching TRBD1. The CDR3 length is 17 residues. With V trimmed by 3 bases and J by 4 bases, 12 bases remained unmatched. CDR1 is LNHDA, CDR2 SQIVND, per germline (reference sequence). The CDR3 coding sequence is TGTGCCAGTAGTATGTTAAGGGAGGGACAGGGTGGCTATGGCTACACCTTC. Translating gives CASSMLREGQGGYGYTF.

The chain employs TRBV29-1 and TRBJ1-2; 7 nucleotides line up with TRBD1. Germline assignment: CDR1 SQVTM and CDR2 ANQGSEA. The CDR3 runs 11 residues. Trimming took 4 bases from V and 8 from J; bases not matched to a gene: 4. CDR3 in DNA: TGCAGCGTTGTAGGGGGCAGCGGCTACACCTTC. Translation gives CSVVGGSGYTF.

The chain combines TRBV7-2 with TRBJ1-1; 8 bases map to TRBD1. The V gene end was trimmed by 3 bases and the J gene end by 7 bases; junction bases not matched to a gene: 4. The germline V gene has CDR1 SGHTA and CDR2 FQGNSA. This CDR3 spans 13 amino acids. CDR3 loop: CASSLTGALEAFF. The CDR3 DNA reads as TGTGCCAGCAGCTTGACAGGGGCCCTTGAAGCTTTCTTT.

V gene TRBV19 combines with J gene TRBJ1-5, with a possible D match to TRBD1 (5 bases). With 7 bases removed from V and 7 bases from J, the gap between germline ends came to 14 bases. This CDR3 is built from 13 residues. CDR1 and CDR2 (germline): LNHDA, SQIVND (reference sequence). As DNA, the CDR3 is TGTGCCAGTACCCCCCGGGGGAGGCAGCCCCAGCATTTT. This translates into CASTPRGRQPQHF.

This sequence joins TRBV11-2 and TRBJ1-2, with D hard to call. The CDR3 contains 12 residues. Germline-derived CDR1 and CDR2 are SGHAT and FQNNGV. The V end lost 1 base, the J end lost 8 bases, and 8 bases lay between the germline ends. CDR3 DNA: TGTGCCAGCAGCTTAGCCGGGTCCGGCTACACCTTC. This codes for CASSLAGSGYTF.

The V call is TRBV30, the J call TRBJ2-1, with a weak D call TRBD2 (5 bases). From germline, CDR1 is GTSNPN and CDR2 SVGIG (reference sequence). The CDR3 is 12 amino acids. Trimming cost V 0 bases and J 12 bases, with 12 bases left between them. This chain's CDR3 is CAWSVAGVGQFF. The DNA of the CDR3 is TGTGCCTGGAGTGTTGCCGGGGTTGGGCAGTTCTTC.

The chain employs TRBV27 and TRBJ2-6, with 9 bases matching TRBD1. V lost 6 bases to trimming and J lost 0 bases; unmatched junction nucleotides: 6. CDR1 and CDR2 (germline): MNHEY, SMNVEV (reference sequence). This CDR3 comprises 17 residues. This CDR3 is CASRDRGASSGANVLTF. The CDR3 DNA sequence: TGTGCCAGCAGGGACAGGGGAGCAAGCTCTGGGGCCAACGTCCTGACTTTC.

The chain has TRBV15 and TRBJ1-5; 9 bases line up with TRBD1. The CDR3 contains 20 residues. Germline V CDR1 and CDR2: LNHNV, YYDKDF (reference sequence). The J segment lost 1 base and the V segment lost 2 bases, leaving 15 bases of the junction unmatched. The CDR3 DNA reads as TGTGCCACCAGCAGACTCCGGGACAGGGCCGTAAGGGGAAGCAATCAGCCCCAGCATTTT. Its protein product is CATSRLRDRAVRGSNQPQHF. Variable domain in full (rest from reference TRBV15 and TRBJ1-5): DAMVIQNPRYQVTQFGKPVTLSCSQTLNHNVMYWYQQKSSQAPKLLFHYYDKDFNNEADTPDNFQSRRPNTSFCFLDIRSPGLGDTAMYLCATSRLRDRAVRGSNQPQHFGDGTRLSIL.

The chain employs TRBV28 and TRBJ2-5, with TRBD1 matching over 7 bases. The trim removed 4 bases at V and 2 bases at J, leaving 13 bases unmatched. Germline V gene lookup returns CDR1 MDHEN and CDR2 SYDVKM. The CDR3 loop spans 17 amino acids. This chain's CDR3 is CASSSAATGQGQETQYF. The CDR3 DNA is TGTGCCAGCAGTTCTGCCGCGACAGGGCAGGGGCAAGAGACCCAGTACTTC.

The chain combines TRBV19 with TRBJ1-3; D might be TRBD1 (6 bases). Trimming left V 10 bases short and J 0 bases short, with 19 bases between. This CDR3 contains 16 residues. CDR1 and CDR2 from the germline V gene are LNHDA and SQIVND (reference sequence). Here the CDR3 reads CATKRDTLNSGNTIYF. CDR3 DNA sequence: TGTGCCACCAAGCGGGACACTCTAAACTCTGGAAACACCATATATTTT.

CDR3 sequence (DNA): TGTGCCAGCACCCTACGGAGGGATGAGCAGTACTTC. It translates to CASTLRRDEQYF. The chain recombines TRBV28 with TRBJ2-7; possible D gene TRBD2, 6 bases. Germline lookup yields CDR1 MDHEN and CDR2 SYDVKM. The CDR3 runs 12 residues. Trimming removed 7 bases from V and 7 bases from J, with 14 bases in between.

The gene calls are TRBV29-1 and TRBJ1-2; a weak D match, TRBD1 (5 bases). Between the trimmed V and J ends, which lost 3 bases and 2 bases, there was a span of 13 bases. Germline V gene sequence: CDR1 SQVTM, CDR2 ANQGSEA. The CDR3 totals 14 residues. The CDR3 DNA is TGCAGCGTTGAGGGTAGGGGCCAGAACTATGGCTACACCTTC. Residues: CSVEGRGQNYGYTF.

This chain links TRBV4-2 with TRBJ2-5, with 7 bases lining up with TRBD2. The CDR3 loop spans 16 amino acids. The J segment lost 2 bases and the V segment lost 3 bases, leaving 9 bases of the junction unmatched. Germline V CDR1 and CDR2: LGHNA, YNFKEQ. The CDR3 is CASSQASTGGQETQYF. The CDR3 coding sequence is TGTGCCAGCAGCCAGGCCAGCACGGGGGGACAAGAGACCCAGTACTTC.

J is TRBJ2-7 and V is TRBV4-2; no definite D call. Germline V gives CDR1 LGHNA, CDR2 YNFKEQ. The CDR3 runs 13 residues. Between the trimmed V and J ends, which lost 0 bases and 3 bases, there was a span of 6 bases. In DNA form, the CDR3 reads TGTGCCAGCAGCCAAGAACTTGGCTACGAGCAGTACTTC. This sequence encodes CASSQELGYEQYF.

Written as DNA, the CDR3 is TGTGCCAGCAGTGAACTAGCGGGAGCAGATACGCAGTATTTT. Translating gives CASSELAGADTQYF. The chain combines TRBV6-1 with TRBJ2-3; 10 nucleotides align to TRBD2. V lost 2 bases and J lost 4; bases outside the gene matches: 0. The CDR3 length is 14 residues. Germline assignment: CDR1 MNHNS and CDR2 SASEGT.

This chain uses TRBV7-2 with TRBJ1-5; no firm D call. CDR1 SGHTA and CDR2 FQGNSA come from the germline V gene. The germline V and J ends were trimmed by 5 bases and 4 bases, with 12 bases remaining between them. This CDR3 is built from 14 residues. CDR3 DNA: TGTGCCAGCAGCGGGCCTTTTGGGAATCAGCCCCAGCATTTT. This gives the protein CASSGPFGNQPQHF.

V is TRBV4-1 and J is TRBJ2-7; 12 bases align to TRBD1. The CDR3 sequence is 16 residues long. Trimming cost V 4 bases and J 5 bases; bases outside gene matches: 9. Germline CDR1 and CDR2: MGHRA and YSYEKL. The CDR3 loop is CASSPISGTGGHEQYF. The CDR3 bases are TGCGCCAGCAGCCCAATATCCGGGACAGGGGGCCACGAGCAGTACTTC.

The chain links TRBV7-6 to TRBJ1-5; 7 bases agree with TRBD1. The germline CDR1 and CDR2 sequences are SGHVS and FNYEAQ. V lost 1 base and J lost 6; bases outside the gene matches: 6. The CDR3 covers 15 residues. The CDR3 sequence is CASSLGQGDAQPQHF. In DNA, the CDR3 is TGTGCCAGCAGCTTAGGGCAGGGGGACGCTCAGCCCCAGCATTTT.

V gene TRBV5-4 combines with J gene TRBJ2-7, with D hard to call. The CDR3 length is 16 residues. Germline V lookup: CDR1 SGHNT, CDR2 YYREEE (reference sequence). With 0 bases removed from V and 0 bases from J, the gap between germline ends came to 13 bases. The CDR3 loop is CASSLEAGLYSYEQYF. DNA for the CDR3: TGTGCCAGCAGCTTGGAGGCAGGTTTATACTCCTACGAGCAGTACTTC.

J is TRBJ1-2 and V is TRBV27, with TRBD1 matching over 7 bases. V gave up 8 bases and J gave up 4 bases; unmatched junction bases: 4. This CDR3 has 12 residues. CDR1 and CDR2 (germline): MNHEY, SMNVEV (reference sequence). CDR3 region: CASREGAYGYTF. CDR3 nucleotide sequence: TGTGCCAGCCGAGAGGGGGCCTATGGCTACACCTTC.